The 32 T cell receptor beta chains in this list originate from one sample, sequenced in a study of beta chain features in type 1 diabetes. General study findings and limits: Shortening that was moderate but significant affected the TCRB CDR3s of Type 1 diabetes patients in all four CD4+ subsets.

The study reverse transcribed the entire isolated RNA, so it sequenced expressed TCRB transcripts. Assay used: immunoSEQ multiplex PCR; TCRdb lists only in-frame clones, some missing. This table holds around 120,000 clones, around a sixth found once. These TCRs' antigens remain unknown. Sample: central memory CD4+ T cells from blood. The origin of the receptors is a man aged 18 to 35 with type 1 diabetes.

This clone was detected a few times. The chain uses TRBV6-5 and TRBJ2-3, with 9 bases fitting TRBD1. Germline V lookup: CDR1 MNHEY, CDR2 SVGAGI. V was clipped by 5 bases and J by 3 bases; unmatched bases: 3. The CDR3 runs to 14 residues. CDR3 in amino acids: CASSQQGATDTQYF. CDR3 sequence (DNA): TGTGCCAGCAGTCAACAGGGGGCAACAGATACGCAGTATTTT.

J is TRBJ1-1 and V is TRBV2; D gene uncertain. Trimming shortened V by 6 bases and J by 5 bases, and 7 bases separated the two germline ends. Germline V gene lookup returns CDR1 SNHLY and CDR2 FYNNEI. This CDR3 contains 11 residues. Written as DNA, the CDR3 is TGTGCCAGCAGGGGCGAGACTGAAGCTTTCTTT. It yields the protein CASRGETEAFF.

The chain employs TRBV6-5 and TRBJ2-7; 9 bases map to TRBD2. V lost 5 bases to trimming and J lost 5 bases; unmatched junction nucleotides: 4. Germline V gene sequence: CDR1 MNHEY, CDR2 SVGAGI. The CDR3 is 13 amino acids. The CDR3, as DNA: TGTGCCAGCAGTCTCGGACTAGCGAACGAGCAGTACTTC. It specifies CASSLGLANEQYF.

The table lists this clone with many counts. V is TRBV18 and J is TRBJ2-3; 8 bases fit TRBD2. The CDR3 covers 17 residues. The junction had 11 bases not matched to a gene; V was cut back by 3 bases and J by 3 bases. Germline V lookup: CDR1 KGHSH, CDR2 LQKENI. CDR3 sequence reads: CASSPYQLTSETDTQYF. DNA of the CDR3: TGTGCCAGCTCACCCTACCAATTGACTAGCGAGACAGATACGCAGTATTTT.

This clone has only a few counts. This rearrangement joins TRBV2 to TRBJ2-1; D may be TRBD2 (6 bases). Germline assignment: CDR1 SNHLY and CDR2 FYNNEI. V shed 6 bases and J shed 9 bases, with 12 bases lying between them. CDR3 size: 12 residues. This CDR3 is CASRSEGIEQFF. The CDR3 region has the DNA TGTGCCAGCAGGTCGGAGGGGATTGAGCAGTTCTTC.

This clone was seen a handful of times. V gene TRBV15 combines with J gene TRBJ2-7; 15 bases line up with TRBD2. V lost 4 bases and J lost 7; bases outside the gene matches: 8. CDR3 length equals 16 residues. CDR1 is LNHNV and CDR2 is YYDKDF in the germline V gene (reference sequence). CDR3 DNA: TGTGCCACCAGCACCTGGACTAGCGGGGGGGCTGGTGAGCAGTACTTC. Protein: CATSTWTSGGAGEQYF.

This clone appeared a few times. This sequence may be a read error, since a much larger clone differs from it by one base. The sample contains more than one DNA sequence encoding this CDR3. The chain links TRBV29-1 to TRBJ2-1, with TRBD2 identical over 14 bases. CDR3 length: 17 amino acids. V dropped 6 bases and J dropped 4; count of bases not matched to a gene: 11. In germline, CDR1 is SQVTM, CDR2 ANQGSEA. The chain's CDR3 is CSVLPGTSGSRYNEQFF. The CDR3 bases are TGCAGCGTGCTTCCCGGGACTAGCGGGAGCCGGTACAATGAGCAGTTCTTC.

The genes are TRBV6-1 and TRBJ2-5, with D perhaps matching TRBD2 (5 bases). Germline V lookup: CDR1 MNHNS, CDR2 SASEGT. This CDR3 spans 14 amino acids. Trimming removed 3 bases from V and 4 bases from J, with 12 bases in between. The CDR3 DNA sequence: TGTGCCAGCAGTGACGGGATTTGGGGAGAGACCCAGTACTTC. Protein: CASSDGIWGETQYF.

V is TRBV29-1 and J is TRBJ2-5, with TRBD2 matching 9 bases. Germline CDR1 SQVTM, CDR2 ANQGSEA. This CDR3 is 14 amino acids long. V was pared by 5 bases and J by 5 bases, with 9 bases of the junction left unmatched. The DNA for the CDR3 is TGCAGCGTTCGAGCGGGAGGCCTCGGCGAGACCCAGTACTTC. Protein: CSVRAGGLGETQYF. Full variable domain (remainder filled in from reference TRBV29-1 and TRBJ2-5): SAVISQKPSRDICQRGTSLTIQCQVDSQVTMMFWYRQQPGQSLTLIATANQGSEATYESGFVIDKFPISRPNLTFSTLTVSNMSPEDSSIYLCSVRAGGLGETQYFGPGTRLLVL.

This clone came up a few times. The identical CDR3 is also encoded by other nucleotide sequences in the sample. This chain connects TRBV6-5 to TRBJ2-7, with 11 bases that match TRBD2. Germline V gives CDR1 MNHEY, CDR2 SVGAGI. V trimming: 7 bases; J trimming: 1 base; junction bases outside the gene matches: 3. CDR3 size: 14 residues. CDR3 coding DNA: TGTGCCAGCACCGGGACTAGCGGATCCTACGAGCAGTACTTC. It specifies CASTGTSGSYEQYF.

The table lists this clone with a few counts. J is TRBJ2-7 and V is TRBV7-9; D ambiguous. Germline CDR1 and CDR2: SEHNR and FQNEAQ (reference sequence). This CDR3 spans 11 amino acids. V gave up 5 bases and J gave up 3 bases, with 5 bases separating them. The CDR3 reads CASSLYYEQYF. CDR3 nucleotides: TGTGCCAGCAGCCTCTACTACGAGCAGTACTTC. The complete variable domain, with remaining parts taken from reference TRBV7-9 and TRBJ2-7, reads DTGVSQNPRHKITKRGQNVTFRCDPISEHNRLYWYRQTLGQGPEFLTYFQNEAQLEKSRLLSDRFSAERPKGSFSTLEIQRTEQGDSAMYLCASSLYYEQYFGPGTRLTVT.

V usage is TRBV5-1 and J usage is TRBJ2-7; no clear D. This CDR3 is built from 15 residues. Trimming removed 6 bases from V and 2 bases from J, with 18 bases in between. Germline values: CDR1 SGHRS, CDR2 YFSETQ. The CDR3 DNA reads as TGCGCCAGCAACACTGGGTCTCCCCGACCCTACGAGCAGTACTTC. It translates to CASNTGSPRPYEQYF.

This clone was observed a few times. The CDR3 protein is CASSLDSGPYNEQFF. CDR3 sequence (DNA): TGTGCCAGCAGCTTAGATAGCGGCCCATACAATGAGCAGTTCTTC. This chain connects TRBV7-9 to TRBJ2-1; D may be TRBD2 (6 bases). The CDR3 runs 15 residues. The V gene lost 1 base and the J gene lost 4 bases, with 11 bases spanning the gap. Germline CDR1 and CDR2: SEHNR and FQNEAQ (reference sequence).

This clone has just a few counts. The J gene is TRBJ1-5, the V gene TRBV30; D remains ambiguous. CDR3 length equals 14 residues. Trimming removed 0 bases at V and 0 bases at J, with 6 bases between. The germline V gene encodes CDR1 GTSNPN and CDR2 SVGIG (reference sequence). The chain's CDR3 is CAWSVVNSNQPQHF. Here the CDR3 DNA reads TGTGCCTGGAGTGTTGTAAATAGCAATCAGCCCCAGCATTTT.

CDR3 loop: CASAPMYQGSEQYF. CDR3 in DNA: TGTGCCAGCGCGCCCATGTACCAGGGATCCGAGCAGTACTTC. The chain joins TRBV7-8 to TRBJ2-7, with D tentatively TRBD1 (5 bases). The CDR3 spans 14 residues. V was trimmed by 8 bases and J by 6 bases, leaving 20 bases between them. Per germline, CDR1 SGHVS and CDR2 FQNEAQ.

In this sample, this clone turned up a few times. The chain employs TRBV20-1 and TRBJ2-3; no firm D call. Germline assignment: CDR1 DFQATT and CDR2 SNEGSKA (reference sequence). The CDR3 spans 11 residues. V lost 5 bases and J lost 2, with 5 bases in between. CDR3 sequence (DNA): TGCAGTGCTTCTATCACAGATACGCAGTATTTT. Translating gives CSASITDTQYF.

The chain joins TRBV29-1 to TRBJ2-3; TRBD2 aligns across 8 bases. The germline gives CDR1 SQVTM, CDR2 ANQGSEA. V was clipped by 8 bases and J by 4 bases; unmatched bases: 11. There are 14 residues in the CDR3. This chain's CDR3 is CSLNPGLVSDTQYF. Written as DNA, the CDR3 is TGCAGCTTAAACCCGGGACTAGTTTCAGATACGCAGTATTTT.

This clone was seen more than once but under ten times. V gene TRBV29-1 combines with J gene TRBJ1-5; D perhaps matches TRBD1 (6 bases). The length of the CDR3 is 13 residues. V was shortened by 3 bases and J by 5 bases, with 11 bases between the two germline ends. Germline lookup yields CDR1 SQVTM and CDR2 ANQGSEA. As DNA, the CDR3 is TGCAGCGTTGATTTAGGGGGGGATCAGCCCCAGCATTTT. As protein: CSVDLGGDQPQHF.

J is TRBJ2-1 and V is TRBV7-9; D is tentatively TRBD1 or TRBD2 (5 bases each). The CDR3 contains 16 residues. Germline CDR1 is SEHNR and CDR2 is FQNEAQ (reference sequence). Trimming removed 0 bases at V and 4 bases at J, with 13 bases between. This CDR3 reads CASSLAAGTHYNEQFF. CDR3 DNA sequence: TGTGCCAGCAGCTTAGCGGCTGGGACCCATTACAATGAGCAGTTCTTC.

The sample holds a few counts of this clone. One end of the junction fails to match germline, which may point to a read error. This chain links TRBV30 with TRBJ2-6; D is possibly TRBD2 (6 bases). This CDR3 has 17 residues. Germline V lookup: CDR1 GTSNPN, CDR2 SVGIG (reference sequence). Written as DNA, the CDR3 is TGTGCCTGGAGTGTTAGAGGGAGGAACTCTGGGGCCAACGGCCTGACTTTC. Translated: CAWSVRGRNSGANGLTF.

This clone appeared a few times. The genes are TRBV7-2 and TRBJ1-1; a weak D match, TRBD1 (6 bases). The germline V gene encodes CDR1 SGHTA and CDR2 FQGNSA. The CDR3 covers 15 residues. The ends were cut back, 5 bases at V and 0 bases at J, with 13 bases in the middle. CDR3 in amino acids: CASSVGAGVNTEAFF. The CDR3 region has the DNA TGTGCCAGCAGCGTTGGGGCAGGGGTGAACACTGAAGCTTTCTTT.

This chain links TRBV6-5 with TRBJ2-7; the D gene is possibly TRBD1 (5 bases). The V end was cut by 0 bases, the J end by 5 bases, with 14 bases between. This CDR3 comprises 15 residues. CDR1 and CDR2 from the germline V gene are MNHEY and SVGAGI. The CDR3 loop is CASSYSGRASHEQYF. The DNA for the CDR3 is TGTGCCAGCAGTTACTCGGGCAGGGCAAGTCACGAGCAGTACTTC.

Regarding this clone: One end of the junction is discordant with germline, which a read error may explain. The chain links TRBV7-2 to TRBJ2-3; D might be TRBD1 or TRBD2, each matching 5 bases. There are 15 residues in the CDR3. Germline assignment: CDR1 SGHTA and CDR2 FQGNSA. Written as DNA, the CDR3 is TGCGCCAGCAGCCAAGATTCATGGGGGTCAGATACGCAGTATTTT. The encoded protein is CASSQDSWGSDTQYF.

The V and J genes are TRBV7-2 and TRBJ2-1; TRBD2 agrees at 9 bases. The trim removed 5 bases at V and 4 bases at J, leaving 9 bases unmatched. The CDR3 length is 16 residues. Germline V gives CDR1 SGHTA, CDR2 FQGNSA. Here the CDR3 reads CASSHQLAGHYNEQFF. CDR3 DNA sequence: TGTGCCAGCAGCCACCAACTAGCGGGTCATTACAATGAGCAGTTCTTC.

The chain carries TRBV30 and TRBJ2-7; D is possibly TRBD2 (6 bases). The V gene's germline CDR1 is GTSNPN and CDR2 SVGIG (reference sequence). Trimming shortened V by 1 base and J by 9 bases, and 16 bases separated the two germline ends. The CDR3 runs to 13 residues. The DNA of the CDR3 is TGTGCCTGGAGTGAGCGGGCCCGGGTGGGGCAGTACTTC. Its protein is CAWSERARVGQYF. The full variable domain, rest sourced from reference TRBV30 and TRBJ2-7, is SQTIHQWPATLVQPVGSPLSLECTVEGTSNPNLYWYRQAAGRGLQLLFYSVGIGQISSEVPQNLSASRPQDRQFILSSKKLLLSDSGFYLCAWSERARVGQYFGPGTRLTVT.

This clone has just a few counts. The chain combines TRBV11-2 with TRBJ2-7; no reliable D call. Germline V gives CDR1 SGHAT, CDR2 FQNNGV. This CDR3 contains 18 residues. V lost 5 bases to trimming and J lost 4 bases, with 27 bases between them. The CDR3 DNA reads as TGTGCCAGCAGCCCTCTGGGCAGGCCCCGAGCCGCGGTATACGAGCAGTACTTC. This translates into CASSPLGRPRAAVYEQYF. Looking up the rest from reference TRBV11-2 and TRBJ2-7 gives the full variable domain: EAGVAQSPRYKIIEKRQSVAFWCNPISGHATLYWYQQILGQGPKLLIQFQNNGVVDDSQLPKDRFSAERLKGVDSTLKIQPAKLEDSAVYLCASSPLGRPRAAVYEQYFGPGTRLTVT.

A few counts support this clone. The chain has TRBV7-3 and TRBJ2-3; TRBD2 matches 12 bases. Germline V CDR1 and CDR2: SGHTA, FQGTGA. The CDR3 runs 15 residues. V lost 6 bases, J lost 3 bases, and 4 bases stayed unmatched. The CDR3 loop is CASSPTSGGTDTQYF. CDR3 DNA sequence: TGTGCCAGCAGTCCTACTAGCGGGGGGACAGATACGCAGTATTTT.

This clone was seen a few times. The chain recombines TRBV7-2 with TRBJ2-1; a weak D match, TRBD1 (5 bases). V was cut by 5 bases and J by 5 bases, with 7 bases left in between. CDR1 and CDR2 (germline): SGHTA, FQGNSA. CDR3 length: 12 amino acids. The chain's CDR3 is CASSPTDNEQFF. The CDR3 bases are TGTGCCAGCAGCCCGACAGACAATGAGCAGTTCTTC. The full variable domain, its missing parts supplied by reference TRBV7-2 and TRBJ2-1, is GAGVSQSPSNKVTEKGKDVELRCDPISGHTALYWYRQSLGQGLEFLIYFQGNSAPDKSGLPSDRFSAERTGGSVSTLTIQRTQQEDSAVYLCASSPTDNEQFFGPGTRLTVL.

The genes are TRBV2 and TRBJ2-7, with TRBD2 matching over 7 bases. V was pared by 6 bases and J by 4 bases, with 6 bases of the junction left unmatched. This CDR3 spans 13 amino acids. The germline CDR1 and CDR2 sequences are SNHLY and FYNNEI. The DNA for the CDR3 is TGTGCCAGCAGAACCCTAGCGGTGTACGAGCAGTACTTC. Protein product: CASRTLAVYEQYF.

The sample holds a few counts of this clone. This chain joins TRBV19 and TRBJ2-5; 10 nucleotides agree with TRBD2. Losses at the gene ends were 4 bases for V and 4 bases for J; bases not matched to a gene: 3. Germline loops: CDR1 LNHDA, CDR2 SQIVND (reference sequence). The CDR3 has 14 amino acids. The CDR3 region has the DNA TGTGCCAGTAGTACGAGCGGGGGGGCAGAGACCCAGTACTTC. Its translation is CASSTSGGAETQYF.

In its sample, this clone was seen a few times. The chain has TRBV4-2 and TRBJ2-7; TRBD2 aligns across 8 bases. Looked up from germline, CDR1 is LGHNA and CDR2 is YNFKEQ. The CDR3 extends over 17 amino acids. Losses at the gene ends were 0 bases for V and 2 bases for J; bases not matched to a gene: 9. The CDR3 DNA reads TGTGCCAGCAGCCAAGACCCCTTACCGGGGGGGCCCTACGAGCAGTACTTC. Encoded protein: CASSQDPLPGGPYEQYF.

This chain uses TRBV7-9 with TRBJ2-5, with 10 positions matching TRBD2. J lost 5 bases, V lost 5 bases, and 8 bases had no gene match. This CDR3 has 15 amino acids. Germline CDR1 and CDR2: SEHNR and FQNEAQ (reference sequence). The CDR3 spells CASSTNSGRRETQYF. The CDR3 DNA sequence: TGTGCCAGCAGCACCAATAGCGGGAGGAGGGAGACCCAGTACTTC.